This T cell receptor (beta chain) was captured in a study of human T cells and chemical hapten exposure. Sample time point: patch test 1, 2 weeks after DPC sensitization. The treatment: therapeutic diphenylcyclopropenone sensitization with weekly scalp DPC. MiXCR, applied by TCRdb to the RACE reads, yields one record per CDR3 protein. There are some 340,000 distinct CDR3 sequences in the sample; roughly 6.9% occur only once, and approximately 8.9% lies in the top ten. This clonotype occurred many times. Its target is not known. Study outcomes and limitations: No shift was seen in TCRs above 1 in 1000 frequency with DPC sensitization.

This CDR3 has 13 residues. Germline values: CDR1 DFQATT, CDR2 SNEGSKA (reference sequence). The TCR was taken from a woman under 30 with alopecia areata. Some clones in this sample may be carry-over from other donors' samples. The rearrangement uses TRBV20-1 and TRBJ2-7; TRBD2 might be the D (7 bases). The sample in question was whole blood, obtained in connection with sensitization to the hapten diphenylcyclopropenone (DPC). The CDR3 loop reads CSGAGAHDYEQYF. DNA of the CDR3: TGCAGCGGGGCGGGGGCCCATGACTACGAGCAGTACTTC.